The 15 T cell receptor beta chains presented below share a single source sample, sequenced in a study of T cell repertoires in cytomegalovirus infection. MiXCR, applied by TCRdb to the reads, yields one record per CDR3 protein. The sample yields approximately 990,000 distinct CDR3 sequences, roughly 31% seen once. Antigens for these TCRs are unknown. The starting material was cultured CD8+ T cells from PBMCs, obtained from culture after CMV antigen stimulation. These receptors all come from a human donor in good health (CMV status not recorded). Some clones in this sample may be carry-over from other donors' samples.

This clonotype occurred many times. The chain carries TRBV7-2 and TRBJ2-3; the D is unclear. Germline CDR1 is SGHTA and CDR2 is FQGNSA. Deletions cut 0 bases from V and 2 bases from J, with 9 bases between. This CDR3 comprises 15 residues. The CDR3: CASSLAAEFTDTQYF. The CDR3 region has the DNA TGTGCCAGCAGCTTAGCGGCGGAGTTCACAGATACGCAGTATTTT. Supplemented by reference TRBV7-2 and TRBJ2-3, the full variable domain reads GAGVSQSPSNKVTEKGKDVELRCDPISGHTALYWYRQSLGQGLEFLIYFQGNSAPDKSGLPSDRFSAERTGGSVSTLTIQRTQQEDSAVYLCASSLAAEFTDTQYFGPGTRLTVL.

This sequence joins TRBV5-5 and TRBJ2-1; 8 bases agree with TRBD1. CDR3 length: 14 residues. V lost 6 bases and J lost 5; bases outside the gene matches: 7. CDR1 is SGHKS and CDR2 is YYEKEE in the germline V gene (reference sequence). In DNA form, the CDR3 reads TGTGCCAGCAACCCGGGACAGGATAACAATGAGCAGTTCTTC. It translates to CASNPGQDNNEQFF.

Details on this clonotype: Germline is not matched at one junction end, which may reflect a read error. This chain joins TRBV2 and TRBJ2-3; D call uncertain. In germline, CDR1 is SNHLY, CDR2 FYNNEI. The CDR3 contains 10 residues. CDR3 nucleotides: TGTGCCAGCAGTGGAGCTCCCCCGGATTTT. Encoded protein: CASSGAPPDF.

The V and J genes are TRBV29-1 and TRBJ1-1, with D possibly being TRBD1 (5 bases). CDR3 length: 11 amino acids. CDR1 is SQVTM and CDR2 is ANQGSEA in the germline V gene. V was pared by 7 bases and J by 12 bases, with 18 bases between. Here the CDR3 reads CSDAPGTKTFF. CDR3 in DNA: TGCAGCGACGCCCCCGGGACTAAAACTTTCTTT.

This clonotype was recorded a few times. CDR3 sequence: CASSQREAKSLYGYTF. CDR3 DNA: TGTGCCAGCAGCCAGAGGGAGGCCAAATCCTTATATGGCTACACCTTC. The chain recombines TRBV6-6 with TRBJ1-2; D is ambiguous. The germline CDR1 and CDR2 sequences are MNHNY and SVGAGI (reference sequence). The CDR3 consists of 16 residues. V was pared by 6 bases and J by 5 bases, with 22 bases between.

This clonotype has just a few counts. The V gene is TRBV29-1, the J gene TRBJ1-4, with D perhaps matching TRBD1 (5 bases). V dropped 3 bases and J dropped 5 bases, with 16 bases sitting between them. Germline V gene data show CDR1 as SQVTM and CDR2 as ANQGSEA. This CDR3 spans 15 amino acids. CDR3 nucleotide sequence: TGCAGCGTTGATAAGGGCCAGGGATTGAATGAAAAACTGTTTTTT. It is translated as CSVDKGQGLNEKLFF.

The CDR3 DNA follows: TGTGCTAGTGGACTACCCCTCGGGCTTGACACAGATACGCAGTATTTT. Encoded protein: CASGLPLGLDTDTQYF. This chain connects TRBV12-5 to TRBJ2-3; D ambiguous. CDR1 and CDR2 from the germline V gene are LGHNT and FRNRAP. The CDR3 sequence is 16 residues long. The germline V and J ends were trimmed by 6 bases and 2 bases, with 18 bases remaining between them.

This clonotype has ten or more counts. The rearrangement joins TRBV11-1 to TRBJ2-2, with 13 bases matching TRBD2. The germline gives CDR1 SGHAT, CDR2 FQDESV (reference sequence). V shed 2 bases, J shed 5 bases, and the junction held 11 bases outside the gene matches. The CDR3 runs 19 residues. In nucleotides, the CDR3 is TGTGCCAGCAGCTTACTCGGGACTAGCGGGGTCGTGTGGACCGGGGAGCTGTTTTTT. This codes for CASSLLGTSGVVWTGELFF.

The chain employs TRBV6-2 or TRBV6-3 and TRBJ1-5; 9 bases align to TRBD1. The germline gives CDR1 MNHEY, CDR2 SVGEGT. Unmatched junction bases numbered 6, after V lost 6 bases and J lost 0 bases. The CDR3 spans 16 residues. This CDR3 reads CASRPQGAYSNQPQHF. As DNA, the CDR3 is TGTGCCAGCAGGCCACAGGGGGCTTATAGCAATCAGCCCCAGCATTTT.

Remarks on this clonotype: Just one base apart from a much larger clone, this may be a read error. J is TRBJ2-1 and V is TRBV7-6; 7 bases map to TRBD2. The CDR3 length is 17 residues. From germline, CDR1 is SGHVS and CDR2 FNYEAQ. CDR3: CASSLLTLASSYYEQFF. CDR3 DNA: TGTGCCAGCAGCTTACTCACACTAGCGTCCTCCTACTATGAGCAGTTCTTC.

This clonotype was found once. The CDR3 region has the DNA TGTGCCAGCAGCTTTGGTTTCGGACGCGGGAACACTGAAGCTTTCTTT. It encodes CASSFGFGRGNTEAFF. This chain uses TRBV5-8 with TRBJ1-1; D not certain. Trimming shortened V by 2 bases and J by 1 base, and 15 bases separated the two germline ends. Germline V gives CDR1 SGHTS, CDR2 YDEGEE. The CDR3 has 16 residues.

Ten or more counts support this clonotype. V gene TRBV7-2 combines with J gene TRBJ1-5; D not resolved. The CDR3 contains 13 residues. Germline V gene sequence: CDR1 SGHTA, CDR2 FQGNSA. V was clipped by 5 bases and J by 3 bases, with 8 bases between them. The CDR3 DNA follows: TGTGCCAGCAGCGGGGTGCCCAATCAGCCCCAGCATTTT. Translation gives CASSGVPNQPQHF.

A few counts support this clonotype. This chain joins TRBV6-1 and TRBJ1-2; the D gene is possibly TRBD1 (5 bases). CDR3 length: 18 amino acids. Germline CDR1 MNHNS, CDR2 SASEGT. V lost 2 bases to trimming and J lost 0 bases, with 19 bases between them. The DNA for the CDR3 is TGTGCCAGCAGTGAAATGGACATCGGAGGTTTGGCTAACTATGGCTACACCTTC. Its protein product is CASSEMDIGGLANYGYTF.

This chain uses TRBV13 with TRBJ1-3, with D maybe TRBD1 (5 bases). Deletions cut 4 bases from V and 3 bases from J, with 10 bases between. CDR1 PRHDT and CDR2 FYEKMQ come from the germline V gene (reference sequence). The CDR3 runs to 14 residues. In nucleotides, the CDR3 is TGTGCCAGCAGCTCGGGACTGTATGGAAACACCATATATTTT. The encoded protein is CASSSGLYGNTIYF.

As for this clonotype: Just one base apart from a much larger clone, this may be a read error. The chain links TRBV7-2 to TRBJ1-2; 7 bases match TRBD1. The CDR3 contains 16 residues. Germline V gene lookup returns CDR1 SGHTA and CDR2 FQGNSA. As DNA, the CDR3 is TGTGCCAACAGCTTAGGGGCTACAGGGGATAACTATGGCTACACCTTC. Translating gives CANSLGATGDNYGYTF.